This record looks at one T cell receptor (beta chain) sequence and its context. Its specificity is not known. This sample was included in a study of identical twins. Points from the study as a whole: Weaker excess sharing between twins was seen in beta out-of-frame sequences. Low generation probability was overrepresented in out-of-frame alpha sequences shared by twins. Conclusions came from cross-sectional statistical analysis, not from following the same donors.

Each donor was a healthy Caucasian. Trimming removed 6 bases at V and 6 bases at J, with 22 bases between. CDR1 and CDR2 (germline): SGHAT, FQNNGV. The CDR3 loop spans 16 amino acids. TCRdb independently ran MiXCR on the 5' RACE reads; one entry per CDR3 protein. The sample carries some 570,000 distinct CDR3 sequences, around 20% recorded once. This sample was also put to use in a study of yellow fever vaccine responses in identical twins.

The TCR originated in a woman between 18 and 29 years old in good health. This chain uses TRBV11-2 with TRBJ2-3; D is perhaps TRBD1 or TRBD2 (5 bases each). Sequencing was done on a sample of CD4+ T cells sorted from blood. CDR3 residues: CASSPKNRRLADTQYF. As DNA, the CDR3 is TGTGCCAGCAGTCCTAAAAACAGGAGGCTCGCGGATACGCAGTATTTT.